This T cell receptor beta chain was observed in a study of T cells in Graves' hyperthyroidism and ophthalmopathy. V lost 5 bases to trimming and J lost 4 bases; unmatched junction nucleotides: 5. This CDR3 is built from 15 residues. The germline gives CDR1 SNHLY, CDR2 FYNNEI. The investigators amplified TCR beta CDR3 regions from RNA transcripts. First-round RT-PCR of the TCR CDR3 relied on the HTBI primer set. From the multiplex PCR reads, TCRdb called clonotypes with MiXCR, one entry per CDR3 protein. The sample has hundreds of thousands of distinct CDR3 sequences; around 13% are singletons. A patient was excluded if there was uncontrolled infection, other autoimmune disease, pregnancy or lactation. This clonotype was counted only a few times.

The receptor comes from a woman aged 18-29 years with Graves' hyperthyroidism. The sample consisted of blood. The chain joins TRBV2 to TRBJ2-2, with TRBD1 matching over 9 bases. CDR3 in amino acids: CASSRQGVGTGELFF. CDR3 nucleotides: TGTGCCAGCAGTCGACAGGGGGTGGGCACCGGGGAGCTGTTTTTT.